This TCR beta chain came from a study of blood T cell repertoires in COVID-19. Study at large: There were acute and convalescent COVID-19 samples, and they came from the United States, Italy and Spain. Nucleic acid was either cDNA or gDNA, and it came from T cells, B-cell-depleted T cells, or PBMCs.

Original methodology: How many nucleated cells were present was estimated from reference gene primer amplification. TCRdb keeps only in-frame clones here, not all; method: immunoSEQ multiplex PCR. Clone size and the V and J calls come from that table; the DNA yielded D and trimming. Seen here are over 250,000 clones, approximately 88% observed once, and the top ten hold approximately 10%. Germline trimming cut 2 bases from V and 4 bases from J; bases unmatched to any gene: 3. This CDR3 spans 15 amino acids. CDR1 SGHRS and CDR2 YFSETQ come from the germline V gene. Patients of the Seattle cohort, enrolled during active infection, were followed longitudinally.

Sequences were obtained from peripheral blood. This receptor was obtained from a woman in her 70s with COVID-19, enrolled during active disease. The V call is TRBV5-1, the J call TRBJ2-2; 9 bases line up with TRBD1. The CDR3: CASSFVTGGTGELFF. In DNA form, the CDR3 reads TGCGCCAGCAGCTTTGTGACAGGGGGCACCGGGGAGCTGTTTTTT.